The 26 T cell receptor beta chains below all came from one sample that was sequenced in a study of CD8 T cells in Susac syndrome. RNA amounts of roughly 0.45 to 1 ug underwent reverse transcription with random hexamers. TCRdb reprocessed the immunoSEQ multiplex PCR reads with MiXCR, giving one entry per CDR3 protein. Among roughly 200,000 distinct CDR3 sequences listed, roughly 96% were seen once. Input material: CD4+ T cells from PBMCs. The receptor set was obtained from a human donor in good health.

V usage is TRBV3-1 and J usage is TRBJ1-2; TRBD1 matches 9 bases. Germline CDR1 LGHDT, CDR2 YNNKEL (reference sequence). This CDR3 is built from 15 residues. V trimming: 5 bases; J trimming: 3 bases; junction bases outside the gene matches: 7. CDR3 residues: CASSSRDRDDYGYTF. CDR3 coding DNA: TGTGCCAGCAGCTCACGGGACAGGGACGACTATGGCTACACCTTC.

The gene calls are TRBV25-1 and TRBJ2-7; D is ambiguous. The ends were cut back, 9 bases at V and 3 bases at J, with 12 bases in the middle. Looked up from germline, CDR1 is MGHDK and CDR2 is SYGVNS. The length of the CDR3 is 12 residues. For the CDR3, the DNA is TGTGCCAGAAAGCCTGGATGCTACGAGCAGTACGTC. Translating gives CARKPGCYEQYV.

The CDR3 loop is CSVAMGTAGANVLTF. The CDR3 nucleotides read TGCAGCGTCGCGATGGGGACAGCTGGGGCCAACGTCCTGACTTTC. This chain connects TRBV29-1 to TRBJ2-6, with 7 bases matching TRBD1. There are 15 residues in the CDR3. V was pared by 6 bases and J by 2 bases, with 7 bases of the junction left unmatched. Germline V CDR1 and CDR2: SQVTM, ANQGSEA.

This CDR3 reads CASSQDIGHDQPQHF. The CDR3 DNA reads as TGTGCCAGCAGCCAAGATATCGGGCACGATCAGCCCCAGCATTTT. This chain connects TRBV3-1 to TRBJ1-5; D is unresolved. The germline V gene has CDR1 LGHDT and CDR2 YNNKEL (reference sequence). The CDR3 is 15 residues long. V lost 0 bases, J lost 5 bases, and 11 bases lay in between.

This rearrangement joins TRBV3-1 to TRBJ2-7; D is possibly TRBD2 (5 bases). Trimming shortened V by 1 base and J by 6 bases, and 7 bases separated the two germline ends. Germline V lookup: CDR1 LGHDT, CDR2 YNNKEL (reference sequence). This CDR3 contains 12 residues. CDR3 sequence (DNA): TGTGCCAGCAGCCAAGTACGGGGCGAGCAGTACTTC. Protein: CASSQVRGEQYF.

CDR3 in amino acids: CSVGEAGIGQPQHF. CDR3 in DNA: TGCAGCGTTGGAGAGGCAGGGATCGGTCAGCCCCAGCATTTT. The gene calls are TRBV29-1 and TRBJ1-5; a possible D gene is TRBD1 (5 bases). Germline-derived CDR1 and CDR2 are SQVTM and ANQGSEA. The CDR3 runs 14 residues. The V end lost 4 bases, the J end lost 6 bases, and 16 bases lay between the germline ends. The full variable domain, rest sourced from reference TRBV29-1 and TRBJ1-5, is SAVISQKPSRDICQRGTSLTIQCQVDSQVTMMFWYRQQPGQSLTLIATANQGSEATYESGFVIDKFPISRPNLTFSTLTVSNMSPEDSSIYLCSVGEAGIGQPQHFGDGTRLSIL.

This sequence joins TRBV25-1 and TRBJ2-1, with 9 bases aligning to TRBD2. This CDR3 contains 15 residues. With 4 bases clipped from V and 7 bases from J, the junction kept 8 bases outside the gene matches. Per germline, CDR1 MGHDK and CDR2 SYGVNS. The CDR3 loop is CASSASGTQRNEQFF. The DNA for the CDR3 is TGTGCCAGCAGTGCTAGCGGGACGCAGCGGAATGAGCAGTTCTTC. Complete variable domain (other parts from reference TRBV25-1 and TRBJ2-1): EADIYQTPRYLVIGTGKKITLECSQTMGHDKMYWYQQDPGMELHLIHYSYGVNSTEKGDLSSESTVSRIRTEHFPLTLESARPSHTSQYLCASSASGTQRNEQFFGPGTRLTVL.

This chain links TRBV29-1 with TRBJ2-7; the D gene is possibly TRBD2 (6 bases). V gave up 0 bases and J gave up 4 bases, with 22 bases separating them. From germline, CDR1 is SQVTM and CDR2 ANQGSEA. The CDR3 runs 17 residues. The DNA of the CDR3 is TGCAGCGTTGAAGAGGCTAGGACTCCGTACCGGGGGTACGAGCAGTACTTC. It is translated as CSVEEARTPYRGYEQYF.

CDR3 sequence reads: CSARDWYSWSTVGAFF. The CDR3 region has the DNA TGCAGTGCTAGAGATTGGTACAGTTGGTCGACGGTGGGAGCTTTCTTT. The chain joins TRBV20-1 to TRBJ1-1; D unresolved. This CDR3 has 16 residues. The V end lost 0 bases, the J end lost 10 bases, and 24 bases lay between the germline ends. CDR1 is DFQATT and CDR2 is SNEGSKA in the germline V gene (reference sequence).

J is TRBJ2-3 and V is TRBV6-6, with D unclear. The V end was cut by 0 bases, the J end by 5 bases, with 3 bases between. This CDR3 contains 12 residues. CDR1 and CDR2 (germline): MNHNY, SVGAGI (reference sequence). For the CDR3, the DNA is TGTGCCAGCAGTTACTCGATAGATACGCAGTATTTT. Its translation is CASSYSIDTQYF.

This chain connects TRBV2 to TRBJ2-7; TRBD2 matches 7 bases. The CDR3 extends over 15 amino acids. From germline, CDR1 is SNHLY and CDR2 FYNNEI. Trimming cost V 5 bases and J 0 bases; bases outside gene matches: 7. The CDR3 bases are TGTGCCAGCAGTCCTATGAGCGGGGCCTCCTACGAGCAGTACGTC. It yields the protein CASSPMSGASYEQYV.

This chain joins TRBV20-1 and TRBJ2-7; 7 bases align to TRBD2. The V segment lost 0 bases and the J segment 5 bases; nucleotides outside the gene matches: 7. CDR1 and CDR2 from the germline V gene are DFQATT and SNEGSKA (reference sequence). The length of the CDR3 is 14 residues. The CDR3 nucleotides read TGCAGTGCTAGAGAAGGGGCGGGGAGGGACGAGCAGTACTTC. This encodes CSAREGAGRDEQYF.

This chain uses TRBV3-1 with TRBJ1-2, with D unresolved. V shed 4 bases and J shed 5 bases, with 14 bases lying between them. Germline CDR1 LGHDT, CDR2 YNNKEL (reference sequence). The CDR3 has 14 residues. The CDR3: CASSRTPGAYGYTF. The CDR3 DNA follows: TGTGCCAGCAGCCGTACCCCAGGAGCATATGGCTACACCTTC. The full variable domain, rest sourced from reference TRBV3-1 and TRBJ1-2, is DTAVSQTPKYLVTQMGNDKSIKCEQNLGHDTMYWYKQDSKKFLKIMFSYNNKELIINETVPNRFSPKSPDKAHLNLHINSLELGDSAVYFCASSRTPGAYGYTFGSGTRLTVV.

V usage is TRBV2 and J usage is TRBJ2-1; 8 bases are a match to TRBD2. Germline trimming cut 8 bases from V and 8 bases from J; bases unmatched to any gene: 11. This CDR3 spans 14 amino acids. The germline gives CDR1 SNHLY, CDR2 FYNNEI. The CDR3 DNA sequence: TGTGCCAGCCGACTAAGCGGGAGTGGGTATGAGCAGTTCTTC. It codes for CASRLSGSGYEQFF.

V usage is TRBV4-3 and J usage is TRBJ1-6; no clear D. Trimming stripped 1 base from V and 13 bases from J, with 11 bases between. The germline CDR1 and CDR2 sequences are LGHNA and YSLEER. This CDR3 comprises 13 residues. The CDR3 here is CASSQAALSPLHF. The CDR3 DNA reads TGCGCCAGCAGCCAAGCCGCCCTGAGTCCCCTCCACTTT.

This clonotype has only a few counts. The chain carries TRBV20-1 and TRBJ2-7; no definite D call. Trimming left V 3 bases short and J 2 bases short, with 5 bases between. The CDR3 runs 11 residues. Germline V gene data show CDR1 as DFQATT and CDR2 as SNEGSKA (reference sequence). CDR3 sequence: CSARGTYEQYV. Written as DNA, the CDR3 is TGCAGTGCTAGGGGTACCTACGAGCAGTACGTC.

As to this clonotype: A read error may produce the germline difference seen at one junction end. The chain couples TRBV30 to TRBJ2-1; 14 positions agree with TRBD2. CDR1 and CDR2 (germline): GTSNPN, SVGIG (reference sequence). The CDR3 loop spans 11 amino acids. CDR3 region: CASGLAGGSLF. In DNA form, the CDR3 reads TGTGCCTCCGGACTAGCGGGAGGCTCGCTCTTC.

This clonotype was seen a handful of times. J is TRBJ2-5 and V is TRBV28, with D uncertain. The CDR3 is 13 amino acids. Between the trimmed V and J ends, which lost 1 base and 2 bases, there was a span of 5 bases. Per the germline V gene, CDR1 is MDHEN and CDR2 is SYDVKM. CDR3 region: CASSLSSQETQYF. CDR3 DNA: TGTGCCAGCAGTTTATCTAGTCAAGAGACCCAGTACTTC.

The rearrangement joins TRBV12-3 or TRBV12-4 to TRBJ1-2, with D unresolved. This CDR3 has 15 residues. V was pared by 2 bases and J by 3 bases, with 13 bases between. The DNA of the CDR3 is TGTGCCAGCAGTTTAAAAGTTGGCAGGTACTATGGCTACACCTTC. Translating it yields CASSLKVGRYYGYTF.

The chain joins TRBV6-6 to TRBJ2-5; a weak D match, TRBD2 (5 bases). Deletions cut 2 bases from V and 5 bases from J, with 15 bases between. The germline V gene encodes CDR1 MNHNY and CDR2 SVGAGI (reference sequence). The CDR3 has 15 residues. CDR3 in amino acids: CASSYRGLYGETQYF. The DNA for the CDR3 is TGTGCCAGCAGTTACAGAGGGCTCTACGGGGAGACCCAGTACTTC.

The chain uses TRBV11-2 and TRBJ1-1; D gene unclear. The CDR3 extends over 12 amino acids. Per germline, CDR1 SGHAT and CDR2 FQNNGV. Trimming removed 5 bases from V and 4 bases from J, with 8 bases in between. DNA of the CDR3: TGTGCCAGCAGCCTCTCGGCCACTGAAGCTTTCTTT. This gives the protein CASSLSATEAFF. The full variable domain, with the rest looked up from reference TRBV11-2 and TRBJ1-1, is EAGVAQSPRYKIIEKRQSVAFWCNPISGHATLYWYQQILGQGPKLLIQFQNNGVVDDSQLPKDRFSAERLKGVDSTLKIQPAKLEDSAVYLCASSLSATEAFFGQGTRLTVV.

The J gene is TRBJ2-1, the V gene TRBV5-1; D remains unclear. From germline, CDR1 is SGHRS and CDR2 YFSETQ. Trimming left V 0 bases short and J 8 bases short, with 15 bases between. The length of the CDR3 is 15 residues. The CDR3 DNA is TGCGCCAGCAGCTTGGAGGGTCGAGGCATCGATGAGCAGTTCTTC. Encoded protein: CASSLEGRGIDEQFF.

The CDR3 is CTSSQDVEGALNTEAFF. The CDR3 bases are TGCACCAGCAGCCAAGATGTGGAGGGGGCCCTGAACACTGAAGCTTTCTTT. J is TRBJ1-1 and V is TRBV1; the DNA was not used to check the table's D call, TRBD1. TRBV1 is a pseudogene. This CDR3 has 17 amino acids.

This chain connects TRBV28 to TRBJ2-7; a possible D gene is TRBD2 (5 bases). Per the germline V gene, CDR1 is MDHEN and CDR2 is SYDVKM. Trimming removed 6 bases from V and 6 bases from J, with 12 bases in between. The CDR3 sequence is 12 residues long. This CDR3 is CASSPQAGEQYV. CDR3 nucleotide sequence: TGTGCCAGCAGCCCTCAGGCGGGCGAGCAGTACGTC.

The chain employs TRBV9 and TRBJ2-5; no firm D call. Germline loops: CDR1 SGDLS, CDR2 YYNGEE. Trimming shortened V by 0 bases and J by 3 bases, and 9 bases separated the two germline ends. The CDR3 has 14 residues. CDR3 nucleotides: TGTGCCAGCAGCGTAGATCCTATGAAAGAGACCCAGTACTTC. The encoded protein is CASSVDPMKETQYF.

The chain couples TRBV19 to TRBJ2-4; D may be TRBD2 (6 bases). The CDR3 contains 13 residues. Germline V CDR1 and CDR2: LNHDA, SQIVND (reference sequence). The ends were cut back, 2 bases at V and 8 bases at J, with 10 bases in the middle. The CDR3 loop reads CASSISPGDIQYF. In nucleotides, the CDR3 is TGTGCCAGTAGTATATCACCGGGGGACATTCAGTACTTC.